The 21 T cell receptor beta chains given below trace back to one sample, sequenced in a study of early T cells in non-severe SARS-CoV-2 infection. Each CDR3 protein gets one entry after TCRdb re-called the 5' RACE reads with MiXCR. The sample gives tens of thousands of distinct CDR3 sequences, about 8% of which show up once; around 12% is in the top ten. The input for sequencing was whole blood, taken at baseline. These receptor sequences come from an adult who was a healthcare worker with PCR-confirmed SARS-CoV-2 infection or an uninfected control (not recorded which).

The chain uses TRBV7-2 and TRBJ2-1; TRBD2 matches at 8 bases. J was trimmed by 9 bases and V by 5 bases; bases with no gene match: 12. Germline V gene sequence: CDR1 SGHTA, CDR2 FQGNSA. The CDR3 is made up of 15 amino acids. The CDR3 DNA reads as TGTGCCAGCAGCGTTAGGGCTAGCGGGCCGTTTGAGCAGTTCTTC. Translation: CASSVRASGPFEQFF.

The chain has TRBV6-5 and TRBJ1-1; D unresolved. Per germline, CDR1 MNHEY and CDR2 SVGAGI. The CDR3 spans 16 residues. V lost 5 bases and J 1 base, leaving 17 bases between the germline ends. The CDR3 loop reads CASSLAGGVQNTEAFF. CDR3 coding DNA: TGTGCCAGCAGTCTCGCGGGAGGCGTGCAGAACACTGAAGCTTTCTTT.

This clonotype was found many times. The chain joins TRBV20-1 to TRBJ1-1, with a tentative D call TRBD1 (5 bases). The germline V gene encodes CDR1 DFQATT and CDR2 SNEGSKA (reference sequence). Trimming stripped 4 bases from V and 0 bases from J, with 12 bases between. This CDR3 has 14 residues. In DNA, the CDR3 is TGCAGTGCTACACGACAGCTAATGAACACTGAAGCTTTCTTT. Protein product: CSATRQLMNTEAFF.

In this sample, this clonotype turned up many times. The CDR3 sequence: CASSVDSNTEAFF. As DNA, the CDR3 is TGTGCCAGCAGCGTAGATTCGAACACTGAAGCTTTCTTT. The chain uses TRBV9 and TRBJ1-1; D uncertain. The CDR3 covers 13 residues. The germline V gene encodes CDR1 SGDLS and CDR2 YYNGEE. V was trimmed by 0 bases and J by 1 base, leaving 4 bases between them. Together with reference TRBV9 and TRBJ1-1, the CDR3 gives the full variable domain: DSGVTQTPKHLITATGQRVTLRCSPRSGDLSVYWYQQSLDQGLQFLIQYYNGEERAKGNILERFSAQQFPDLHSELNLSSLELGDSALYFCASSVDSNTEAFFGQGTRLTVV.

This clonotype was detected many times. This chain uses TRBV13 with TRBJ2-3; D is undetermined. In germline, CDR1 is PRHDT, CDR2 FYEKMQ (reference sequence). Deletions cut 5 bases from V and 5 bases from J, with 8 bases between. The CDR3 spans 12 residues. The CDR3 DNA follows: TGTGCCAGCAGCGCACAGATAGATACGCAGTATTTT. It specifies CASSAQIDTQYF.

This clonotype was counted ten times or more. The chain joins TRBV30 to TRBJ2-3, with D perhaps matching TRBD2 (5 bases). The CDR3 runs to 15 residues. From germline, CDR1 is GTSNPN and CDR2 SVGIG (reference sequence). Trimming took 5 bases from V and 5 from J, leaving 20 bases between them. The CDR3 DNA reads as TGTGCCTGGCAGGAGGTAGGATCCGAGGTAGATACGCAGTATTTT. This encodes CAWQEVGSEVDTQYF.

The table lists this clonotype with a few counts. This rearrangement joins TRBV7-8 to TRBJ2-7, with a tentative D call TRBD1 (6 bases). With 4 bases removed from V and 0 bases from J, the gap between germline ends came to 25 bases. Germline-derived CDR1 and CDR2 are SGHVS and FQNEAQ. The CDR3 runs 19 residues. CDR3 nucleotides: TGTGCCAGCAGCTCCAATTCGGGACATTTTTCCTCCAGCTCCTACGAGCAGTACTTC. Residues: CASSSNSGHFSSSSYEQYF.

This clonotype was counted only a few times. The chain carries TRBV5-1 and TRBJ2-6; weak D call: TRBD2 (6 bases). Trimming took off 4 bases at V and 0 bases at J, with 17 bases between the two ends. Germline V gene sequence: CDR1 SGHRS, CDR2 YFSETQ. The CDR3 contains 18 residues. In DNA form, the CDR3 reads TGCGCCAGCAGCCGGCGGGACGGGTTATTCTCTGGGGCCAACGTCCTGACTTTC. Its translation: CASSRRDGLFSGANVLTF.

This clonotype has at least ten counts. The chain combines TRBV7-2 with TRBJ2-3; the D gene is possibly TRBD2 (6 bases). This CDR3 comprises 16 residues. CDR1 is SGHTA, CDR2 FQGNSA, per germline. V lost 1 base, J lost 0 bases, and 11 bases lay in between. The DNA for the CDR3 is TGTGCCAGCAGCTTAGTGGCGGGATCTAGCACAGATACGCAGTATTTT. Protein: CASSLVAGSSTDTQYF.

This clonotype was detected many times. V is TRBV11-2 and J is TRBJ2-7; 9 nucleotides agree with TRBD2. Trimming cost V 5 bases and J 6 bases; bases outside gene matches: 2. CDR1 is SGHAT and CDR2 is FQNNGV in the germline V gene. The CDR3 sequence is 12 residues long. The CDR3 bases are TGTGCCAGCAGCAGCGGGGGGCGCGAGCAGTACTTC. It specifies CASSSGGREQYF.

The V gene is TRBV12-5, the J gene TRBJ1-3, with D possibly matching TRBD1 (6 bases). CDR1 and CDR2 (germline): LGHNT, FRNRAP. CDR3 length: 11 amino acids. Trimming removed 10 bases from V and 5 bases from J, with 9 bases in between. CDR3 nucleotides: TGTGCTAATGGGGGCAGAAACACCATATATTTT. It specifies CANGGRNTIYF. The full variable domain, with the rest looked up from reference TRBV12-5 and TRBJ1-3, is DARVTQTPRHKVTEMGQEVTMRCQPILGHNTVFWYRQTMMQGLELLAYFRNRAPLDDSGMPKDRFSAEMPDATLATLKIQPSEPRDSAVYFCANGGRNTIYFGEGSWLTVV.

In its sample, this clonotype was seen a few times. The V gene is TRBV20-1, the J gene TRBJ2-1; D may be TRBD1 or TRBD2 (6 bases each). Trimming left V 3 bases short and J 4 bases short, with 13 bases between. Germline V lookup: CDR1 DFQATT, CDR2 SNEGSKA (reference sequence). There are 14 residues in the CDR3. Here the CDR3 reads CSASPGGVYNEQFF. CDR3 nucleotides: TGCAGTGCTAGTCCCGGGGGCGTATACAATGAGCAGTTCTTC.

A few counts support this clonotype. The V call is TRBV25-1, the J call TRBJ2-3; D not resolved. This CDR3 is 13 amino acids long. Trimming stripped 5 bases from V and 4 bases from J, with 10 bases between. Germline V gene data show CDR1 as MGHDK and CDR2 as SYGVNS. The chain's CDR3 is CASSFGSADTQYF. The CDR3 DNA follows: TGTGCCAGCAGTTTCGGTTCCGCAGATACGCAGTATTTT.

This clonotype was counted a few times. The chain is built from TRBV4-1 and TRBJ1-5; possibly TRBD1 for D (6 bases). Trimming pared 1 base from V and 0 bases from J, leaving 16 bases between. CDR1 and CDR2 (germline): MGHRA, YSYEKL. The CDR3 is 18 residues long. In nucleotides, the CDR3 is TGCGCCAGCAGCCAAGCCCCAGGGGTGACGAATAGCAATCAGCCCCAGCATTTT. This codes for CASSQAPGVTNSNQPQHF.

This clonotype was seen at least ten times. The rearrangement links TRBV23-1 to TRBJ2-3, with TRBD2 identical over 11 bases. TRBV23-1 is an open reading frame, and its role is uncertain. V lost 2 bases to trimming and J lost 11 bases; unmatched junction nucleotides: 6. This CDR3 spans 14 amino acids. The CDR3 DNA reads TGCGCCAGCAGTCAACAGGGACTAGCGGTCGGGCAGTATTTT. Protein sequence: CASSQQGLAVGQYF.

J is TRBJ2-1 and V is TRBV24-1; the D gene is possibly TRBD1 (6 bases). CDR3 length: 15 amino acids. Deletions cut 5 bases from V and 3 bases from J, with 13 bases between. Per germline, CDR1 KGHDR and CDR2 SFDVKD. The CDR3 protein is CATSGGQDNYNEQFF. The DNA of the CDR3 is TGTGCCACCAGTGGGGGGCAGGACAACTACAATGAGCAGTTCTTC.

This clonotype was counted at least ten times. This sequence joins TRBV12-3 or TRBV12-4 and TRBJ2-3; TRBD1 is a possible D gene (6 bases). There are 15 residues in the CDR3. The V end was cut by 3 bases, the J end by 0 bases, with 10 bases between. The CDR3 sequence: CASSFSDSSTDTQYF. As DNA, the CDR3 is TGTGCCAGCAGTTTCTCGGACAGCAGCACAGATACGCAGTATTTT.

The chain joins TRBV19 to TRBJ2-2; TRBD1 matches at 9 bases. Germline lookup yields CDR1 LNHDA and CDR2 SQIVND (reference sequence). The CDR3 has 16 residues. Losses at the gene ends were 5 bases for V and 4 bases for J; bases not matched to a gene: 8. The CDR3 bases are TGTGCCAGTAGTGACTACAGGGGGCAGGGCACCGGGGAGCTGTTTTTT. It codes for CASSDYRGQGTGELFF. The full variable domain, completed using reference TRBV19 and TRBJ2-2, is DGGITQSPKYLFRKEGQNVTLSCEQNLNHDAMYWYRQDPGQGLRLIYYSQIVNDFQKGDIAEGYSVSREKKESFPLTVTSAQKNPTAFYLCASSDYRGQGTGELFFGEGSRLTVL.

Sample share makes this clonotype medium-sized. This rearrangement joins TRBV10-2 to TRBJ2-1; TRBD1 matches 11 bases. The CDR3 is 16 residues long. The germline V gene has CDR1 WSHSY and CDR2 SAAADI. With V trimmed by 0 bases and J by 5 bases, 3 bases remained unmatched. CDR3 in DNA: TGCGCCAGCAGTGAGTCGGGGACAGGGGGAAACAATGAGCAGTTCTTC. Its protein product is CASSESGTGGNNEQFF.

This clonotype was recorded many times. The chain recombines TRBV5-1 with TRBJ2-1, with unresolved D. The germline V and J ends were trimmed by 0 bases and 8 bases, with 9 bases remaining between them. Germline V gene lookup returns CDR1 SGHRS and CDR2 YFSETQ. There are 13 residues in the CDR3. CDR3 in amino acids: CASSLAATDEQFF. DNA of the CDR3: TGCGCCAGCAGCTTGGCGGCTACAGATGAGCAGTTCTTC. The full variable domain, completed using reference TRBV5-1 and TRBJ2-1, is KAGVTQTPRYLIKTRGQQVTLSCSPISGHRSVSWYQQTPGQGLQFLFEYFSETQRNKGNFPGRFSGRQFSNSRSEMNVSTLELGDSALYLCASSLAATDEQFFGPGTRLTVL.

The chain couples TRBV10-2 to TRBJ1-5; the D is unclear. Trimming removed 3 bases at V and 3 bases at J, with 9 bases between. CDR1 WSHSY and CDR2 SAAADI come from the germline V gene. CDR3 length: 14 residues. The chain's CDR3 is CASSDGGLNQPQHF. In nucleotides, the CDR3 is TGCGCCAGCAGTGATGGAGGGCTCAATCAGCCCCAGCATTTT.